This T cell receptor (beta chain) is from a study of OX40 agonist ivuxolimab in advanced cancers. TCRdb's table, derived via immunoSEQ multiplex PCR, lists solely in-frame clones and lacks some. The sample consists of around 98,000 clones, 87% of them appearing once. Trimming removed 2 bases from V and 0 bases from J, with 6 bases in between. The CDR3 contains 14 residues. Germline CDR1 reads SGHNT; CDR2 reads YYREEE (reference sequence). This sequence originates from an adult with an advanced solid tumor such as melanoma, head and neck, liver or kidney cancer. The material was CD4+ or CD8+ T cells sorted from blood, obtained in a trial of the OX40 agonist ivuxolimab. V gene TRBV5-4 combines with J gene TRBJ1-3; D not resolved. The CDR3 nucleotides are TGTGCCAGCAGCTTCTGGGCCTCTGGAAACACCATATATTTT. Its translation is CASSFWASGNTIYF.